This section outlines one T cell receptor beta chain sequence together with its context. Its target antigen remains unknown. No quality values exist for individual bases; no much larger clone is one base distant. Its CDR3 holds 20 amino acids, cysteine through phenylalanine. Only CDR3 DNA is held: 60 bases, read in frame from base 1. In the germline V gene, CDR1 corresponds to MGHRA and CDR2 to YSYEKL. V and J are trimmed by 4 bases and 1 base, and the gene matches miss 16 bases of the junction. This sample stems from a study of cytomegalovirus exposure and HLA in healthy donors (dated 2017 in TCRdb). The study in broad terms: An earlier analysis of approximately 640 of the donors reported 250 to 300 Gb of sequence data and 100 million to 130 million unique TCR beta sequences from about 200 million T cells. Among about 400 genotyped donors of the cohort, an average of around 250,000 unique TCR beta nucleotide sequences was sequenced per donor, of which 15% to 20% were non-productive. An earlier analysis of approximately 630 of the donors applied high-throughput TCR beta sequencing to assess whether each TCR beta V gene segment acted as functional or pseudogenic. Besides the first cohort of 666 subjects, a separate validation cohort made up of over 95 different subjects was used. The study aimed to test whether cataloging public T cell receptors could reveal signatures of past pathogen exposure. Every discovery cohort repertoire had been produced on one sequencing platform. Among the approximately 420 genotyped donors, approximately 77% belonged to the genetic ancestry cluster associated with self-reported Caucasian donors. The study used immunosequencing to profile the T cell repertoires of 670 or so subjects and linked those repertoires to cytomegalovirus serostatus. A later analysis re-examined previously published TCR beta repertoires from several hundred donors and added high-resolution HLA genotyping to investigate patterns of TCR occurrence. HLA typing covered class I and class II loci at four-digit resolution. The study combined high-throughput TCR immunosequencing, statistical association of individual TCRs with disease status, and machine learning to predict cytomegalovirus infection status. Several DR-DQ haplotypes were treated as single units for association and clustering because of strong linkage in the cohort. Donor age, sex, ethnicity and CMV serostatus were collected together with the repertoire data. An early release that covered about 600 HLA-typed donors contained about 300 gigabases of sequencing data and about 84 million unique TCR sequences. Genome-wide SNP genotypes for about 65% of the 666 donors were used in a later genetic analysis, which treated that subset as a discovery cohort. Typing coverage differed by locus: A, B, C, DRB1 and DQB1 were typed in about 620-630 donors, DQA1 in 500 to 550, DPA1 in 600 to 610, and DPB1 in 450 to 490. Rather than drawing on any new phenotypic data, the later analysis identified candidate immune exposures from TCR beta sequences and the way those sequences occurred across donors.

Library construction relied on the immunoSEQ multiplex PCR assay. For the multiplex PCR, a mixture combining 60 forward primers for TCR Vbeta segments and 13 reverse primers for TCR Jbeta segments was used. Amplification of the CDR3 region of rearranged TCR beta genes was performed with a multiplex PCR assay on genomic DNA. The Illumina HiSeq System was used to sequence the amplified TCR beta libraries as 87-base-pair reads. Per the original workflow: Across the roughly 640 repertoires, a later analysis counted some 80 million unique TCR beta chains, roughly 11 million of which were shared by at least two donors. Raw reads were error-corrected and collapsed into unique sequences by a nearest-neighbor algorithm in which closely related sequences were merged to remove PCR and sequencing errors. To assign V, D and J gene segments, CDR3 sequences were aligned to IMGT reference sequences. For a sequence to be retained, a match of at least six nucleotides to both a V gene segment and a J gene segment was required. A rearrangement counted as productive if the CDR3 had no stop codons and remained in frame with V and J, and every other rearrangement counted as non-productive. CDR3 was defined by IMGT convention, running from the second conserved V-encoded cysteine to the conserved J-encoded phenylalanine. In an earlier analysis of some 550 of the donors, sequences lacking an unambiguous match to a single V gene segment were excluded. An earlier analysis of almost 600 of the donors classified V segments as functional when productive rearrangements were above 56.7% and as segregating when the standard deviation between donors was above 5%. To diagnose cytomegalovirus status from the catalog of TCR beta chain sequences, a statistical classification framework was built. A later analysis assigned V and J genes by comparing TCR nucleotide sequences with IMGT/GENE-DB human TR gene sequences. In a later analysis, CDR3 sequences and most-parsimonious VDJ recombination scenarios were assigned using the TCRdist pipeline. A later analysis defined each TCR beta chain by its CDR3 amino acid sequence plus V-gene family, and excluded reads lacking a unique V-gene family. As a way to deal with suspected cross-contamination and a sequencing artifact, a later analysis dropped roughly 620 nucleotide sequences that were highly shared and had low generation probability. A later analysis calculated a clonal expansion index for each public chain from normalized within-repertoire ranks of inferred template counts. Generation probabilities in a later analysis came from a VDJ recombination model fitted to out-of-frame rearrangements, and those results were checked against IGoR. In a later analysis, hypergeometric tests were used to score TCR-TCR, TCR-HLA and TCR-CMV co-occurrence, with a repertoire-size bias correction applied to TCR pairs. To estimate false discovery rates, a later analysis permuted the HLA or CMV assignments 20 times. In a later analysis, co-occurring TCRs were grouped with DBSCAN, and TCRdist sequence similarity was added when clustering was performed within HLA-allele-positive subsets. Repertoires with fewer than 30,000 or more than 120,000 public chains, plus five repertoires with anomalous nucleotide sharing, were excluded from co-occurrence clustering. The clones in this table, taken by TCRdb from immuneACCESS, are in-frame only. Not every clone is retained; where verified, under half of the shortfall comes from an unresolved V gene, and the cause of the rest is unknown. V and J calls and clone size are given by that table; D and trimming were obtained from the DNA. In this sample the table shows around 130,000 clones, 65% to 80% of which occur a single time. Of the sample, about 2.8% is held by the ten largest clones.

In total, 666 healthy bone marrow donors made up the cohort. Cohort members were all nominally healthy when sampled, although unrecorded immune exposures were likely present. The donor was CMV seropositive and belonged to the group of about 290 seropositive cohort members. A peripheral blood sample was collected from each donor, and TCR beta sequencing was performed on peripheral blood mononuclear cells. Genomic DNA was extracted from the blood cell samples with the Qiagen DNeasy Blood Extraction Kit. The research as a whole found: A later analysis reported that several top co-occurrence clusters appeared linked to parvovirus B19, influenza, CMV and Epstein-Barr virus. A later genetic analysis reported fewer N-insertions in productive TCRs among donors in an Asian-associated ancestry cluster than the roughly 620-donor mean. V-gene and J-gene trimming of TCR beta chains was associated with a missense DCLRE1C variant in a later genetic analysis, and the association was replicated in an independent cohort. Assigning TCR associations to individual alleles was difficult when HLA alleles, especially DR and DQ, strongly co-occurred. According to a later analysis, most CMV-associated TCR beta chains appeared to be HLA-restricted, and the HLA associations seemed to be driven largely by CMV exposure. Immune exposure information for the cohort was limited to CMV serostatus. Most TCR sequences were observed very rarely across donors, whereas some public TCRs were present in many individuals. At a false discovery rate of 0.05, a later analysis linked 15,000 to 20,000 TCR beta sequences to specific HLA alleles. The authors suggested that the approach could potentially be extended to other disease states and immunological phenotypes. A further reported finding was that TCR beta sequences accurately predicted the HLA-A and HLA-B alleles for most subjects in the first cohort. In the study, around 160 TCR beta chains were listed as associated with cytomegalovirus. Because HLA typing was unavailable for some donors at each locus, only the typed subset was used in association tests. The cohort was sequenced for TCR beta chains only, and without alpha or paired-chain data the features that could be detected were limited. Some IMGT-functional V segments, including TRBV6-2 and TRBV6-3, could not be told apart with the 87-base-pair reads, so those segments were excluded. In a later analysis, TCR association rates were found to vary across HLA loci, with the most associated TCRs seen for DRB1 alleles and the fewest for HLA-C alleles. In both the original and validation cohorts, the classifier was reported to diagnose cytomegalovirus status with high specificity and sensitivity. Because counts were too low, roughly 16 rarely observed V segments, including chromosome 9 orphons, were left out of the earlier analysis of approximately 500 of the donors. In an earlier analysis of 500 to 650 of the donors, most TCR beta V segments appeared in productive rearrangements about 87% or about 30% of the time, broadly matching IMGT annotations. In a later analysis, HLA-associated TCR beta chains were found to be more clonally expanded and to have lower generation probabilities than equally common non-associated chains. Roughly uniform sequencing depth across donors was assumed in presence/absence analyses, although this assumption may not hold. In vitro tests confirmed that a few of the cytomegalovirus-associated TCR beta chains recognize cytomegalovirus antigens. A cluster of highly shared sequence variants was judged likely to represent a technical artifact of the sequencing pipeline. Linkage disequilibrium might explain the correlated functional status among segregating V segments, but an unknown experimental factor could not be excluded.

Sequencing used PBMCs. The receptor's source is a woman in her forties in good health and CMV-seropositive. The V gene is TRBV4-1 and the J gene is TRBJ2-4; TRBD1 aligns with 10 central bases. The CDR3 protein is CASSPSDRGELGRAKNIQYF. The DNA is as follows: TGCGCCAGCAGCCCCTCGGACAGGGGGGAGTTAGGACGCGCCAAAAACATTCAGTACTTC.